This T cell receptor (beta chain) was observed in a study of blood T cell repertoires in COVID-19. Looking at the study overall: The United States, Italy and Spain supplied acute and convalescent COVID-19 samples.

This CDR3 is built from 17 residues. Germline V gene data show CDR1 as SQVTM and CDR2 as ANQGSEA. V trimming: 0 bases; J trimming: 3 bases; junction bases outside the gene matches: 10. Produced via immunoSEQ multiplex PCR; TCRdb's table is partial and in-frame only. The sample holds 90,000 to 120,000 clones, 88% seen once. This receptor was obtained from a woman in her sixties or seventies with acute or convalescent COVID-19. V gene TRBV29-1 combines with J gene TRBJ2-1, with 8 bases aligning to TRBD2. Source material: peripheral blood. For the CDR3, the DNA is TGCAGCGTTGAAGACCCCTTAGCGGGATCCCGCTACAATGAGCAGTTCTTC. This sequence encodes CSVEDPLAGSRYNEQFF.